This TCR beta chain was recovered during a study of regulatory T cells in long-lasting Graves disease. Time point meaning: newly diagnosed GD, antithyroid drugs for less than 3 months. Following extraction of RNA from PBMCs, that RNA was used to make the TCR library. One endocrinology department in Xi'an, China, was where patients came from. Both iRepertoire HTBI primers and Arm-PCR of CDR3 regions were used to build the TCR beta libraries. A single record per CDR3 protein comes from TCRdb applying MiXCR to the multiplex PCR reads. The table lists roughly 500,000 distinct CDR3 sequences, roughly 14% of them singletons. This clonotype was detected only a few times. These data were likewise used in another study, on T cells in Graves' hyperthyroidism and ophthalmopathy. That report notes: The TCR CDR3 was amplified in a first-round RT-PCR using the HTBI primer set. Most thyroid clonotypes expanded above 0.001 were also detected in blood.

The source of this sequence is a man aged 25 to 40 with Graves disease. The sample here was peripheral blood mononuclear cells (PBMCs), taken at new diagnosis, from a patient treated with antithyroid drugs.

CDR3 sequence reads: CASSATSGSHEQFF. CDR3 DNA sequence: TGTGCCAGCAGCGCGACTAGCGGGAGTCATGAGCAGTTCTTC. The rearrangement links TRBV6-4 to TRBJ2-1, with TRBD2 matching over 12 bases. The V and J ends lost 6 bases and 8 bases, in that order; junction bases with no gene match: 5. The CDR3 contains 14 residues. Germline-derived CDR1 and CDR2 are MRHNA and SNTAGT.